This passage covers 19 T cell receptor beta chains from one sample sequenced in a study of metastatic and nonmetastatic thyroid tumors. The entire patient cohort was treatment-naive prior to thyroid surgery. TCRdb re-analyzed the PCR reads through MiXCR. The table records approximately 40,000 clones, 25% to 30% of them present only once. Source material: blood. The receptors shown here come from a male donor with papillary thyroid cancer or a benign thyroid nodule (not recorded which). Some clones in this sample may be carry-over from other donors' samples.

This clone was detected once. At one end, the junction sequence differs from germline, possibly due to a read error. The chain employs TRBV5-1 and TRBJ2-2; D may be TRBD1 (5 bases). The V gene's germline CDR1 is SGHRS and CDR2 YFSETQ. There are 14 residues in the CDR3. CDR3 coding DNA: TGCGCCAGCAGCCCACAGGCTGACACCTGGGAGCTGTTTTTT. It is translated as CASSPQADTWELFF.

With respect to this clone: Sequence at one end of the junction differs from germline and may be a read error. CDR3 coding DNA: TGTGCCAGCATCTTAAGACCTCGTTATGACATTCAGTACTTC. Protein sequence: CASILRPRYDIQYF. J is TRBJ2-4 and V is TRBV7-3; D call uncertain. The CDR3 spans 14 residues. Germline V CDR1 and CDR2: SGHTA, FQGTGA.

This clone showed up just a few times. CDR3: CASSLVGGPPRQYF. The CDR3 DNA is TGTGCCAGCAGTTTAGTGGGGGGTCCCCCCCGGCAGTACTTC. V usage is TRBV12-3 or TRBV12-4 and J usage is TRBJ2-7, with D tentatively TRBD2 (6 bases). This CDR3 has 14 residues. V was pared by 1 base and J by 9 bases, with 16 bases between.

This clone appeared a few times. The chain employs TRBV10-3 and TRBJ2-7, with D possibly TRBD1 on 6 matching bases. V lost 4 bases and J lost 2, with 15 bases in between. CDR3 length: 15 residues. From germline, CDR1 is ENHRY and CDR2 SYGVKD. CDR3 in DNA: TGTGCCATCAGTGGCCTGACAGGAAATCCCTACGAGCAGTACTTC. Translation gives CAISGLTGNPYEQYF.

The J gene is TRBJ1-2, the V gene TRBV11-2; no clear D. Germline CDR1 reads SGHAT; CDR2 reads FQNNGV. This CDR3 is built from 15 residues. Trimming stripped 3 bases from V and 8 bases from J, with 19 bases between. As DNA, the CDR3 is TGTGCCAGCAGCTTGAAGGGCGGGGTCCCCGGGGGCTACACCTTC. Protein sequence: CASSLKGGVPGGYTF.

This clone showed up just a few times. The V call is TRBV28, the J call TRBJ1-5; perhaps TRBD1 as D (5 bases). Trimming removed 4 bases from V and 1 base from J, with 11 bases in between. The CDR3 loop spans 15 amino acids. Looked up from germline, CDR1 is MDHEN and CDR2 is SYDVKM. The CDR3 region has the DNA TGTGCCAGCAGTTCGCCGGGGGGGAGCAATCAGCCCCAGCATTTT. Encoded protein: CASSSPGGSNQPQHF.

This clone was counted at least ten times. The chain couples TRBV7-3 to TRBJ2-3, with D tentatively TRBD2 (5 bases). The CDR3 runs 15 residues. CDR1 is SGHTA, CDR2 FQGTGA, per germline. The V end lost 1 base, the J end lost 2 bases, and 10 bases lay between the germline ends. This chain's CDR3 is CASSLISAPTDTQYF. CDR3 nucleotide sequence: TGTGCCAGCAGCTTAATTAGCGCTCCCACAGATACGCAGTATTTT.

As to this clone: At one end, the junction sequence differs from germline, possibly due to a read error. The chain is built from TRBV14 and TRBJ2-7; D is perhaps TRBD2 (5 bases). The V gene's germline CDR1 is SGHDN and CDR2 FVKESK. CDR3 length: 15 amino acids. The CDR3 loop is CASIQESGMGYEQYF. The CDR3 bases are TGTGCCAGCATCCAAGAATCCGGGATGGGATACGAGCAGTACTTC.

About this clone itself: A junction boundary mismatches the germline segment, possibly from a read error. The gene calls are TRBV7-8 and TRBJ2-7; D unresolved. There are 13 residues in the CDR3. Germline CDR1 and CDR2: SGHVS and FQNEAQ. CDR3 sequence reads: CACSLAEVYEQYF. Written as DNA, the CDR3 is TGTGCCTGCAGCTTAGCAGAGGTATACGAGCAGTACTTC.

The V gene is TRBV7-8, the J gene TRBJ2-7; D is undetermined. The CDR3 runs 13 residues. Germline V gene sequence: CDR1 SGHVS, CDR2 FQNEAQ. V lost 2 bases and J 1 base, leaving 6 bases between the germline ends. CDR3 sequence: CASSLRLSYEQYF. CDR3 bases: TGTGCCAGCAGCTTACGTCTATCCTACGAGCAGTACTTC. Full variable domain (outside the CDR3, taken from reference TRBV7-8 and TRBJ2-7): GAGVSQSPRYKVAKRGQDVALRCDPISGHVSLFWYQQALGQGPEFLTYFQNEAQLDKSGLPSDRFFAERPEGSVSTLKIQRTQQEDSAVYLCASSLRLSYEQYFGPGTRLTVT.

This clone is termed medium-sized. The V call is TRBV20-1, the J call TRBJ1-2; D not resolved. V dropped 5 bases and J dropped 2 bases, with 9 bases sitting between them. This CDR3 contains 12 residues. Germline CDR1 DFQATT, CDR2 SNEGSKA (reference sequence). The CDR3 reads CSAPNPNYGYTF. Written as DNA, the CDR3 is TGCAGTGCTCCTAACCCCAACTATGGCTACACCTTC.

This clone has a count of ten or more. Other DNA sequences in this sample translate to the same CDR3. The chain carries TRBV27 and TRBJ1-5; 7 nucleotides match TRBD1. The length of the CDR3 is 16 residues. Germline V gene data show CDR1 as MNHEY and CDR2 as SMNVEV (reference sequence). The junction had 10 bases not matched to a gene; V was cut back by 6 bases and J by 2 bases. The CDR3: CASSLTGTAGNQPQHF. The CDR3 nucleotides read TGTGCCAGCAGCTTAACCGGGACAGCGGGCAATCAGCCCCAGCATTTT.

V gene TRBV18 combines with J gene TRBJ2-3, with D possibly being TRBD2 (6 bases). There are 13 residues in the CDR3. Germline CDR1 reads KGHSH; CDR2 reads LQKENI. Deletions cut 2 bases from V and 6 bases from J, with 9 bases between. Here the CDR3 reads CASSPGGDDTQYF. CDR3 coding DNA: TGTGCCAGCTCACCAGGAGGGGATGATACGCAGTATTTT.

On this clone itself: Compared with germline, one end of the junction differs, possibly owing to a read error. This sequence joins TRBV10-3 and TRBJ2-3; the D gene is possibly TRBD2 (6 bases). The V gene's germline CDR1 is ENHRY and CDR2 SYGVKD. The CDR3 extends over 14 amino acids. Here the CDR3 reads CAARRDPGTDTRYF. In nucleotides, the CDR3 is TGTGCCGCCCGGAGGGACCCCGGCACAGATACGCGGTATTTT.

J is TRBJ2-6 and V is TRBV5-8; D not resolved. Germline V CDR1 and CDR2: SGHTS, YDEGEE. This CDR3 is built from 16 residues. V gave up 4 bases and J gave up 0 bases, with 11 bases separating them. The DNA for the CDR3 is TGTGCCAGCAGCGGGCTGGTGGACTCTGGGGCCAACGTCCTGACTTTC. It specifies CASSGLVDSGANVLTF.

This clone was counted many times. The rearrangement joins TRBV7-9 to TRBJ1-1; 9 bases line up with TRBD1. V was clipped by 1 base and J by 6 bases; unmatched bases: 3. The CDR3 is made up of 14 amino acids. Germline CDR1 is SEHNR and CDR2 is FQNEAQ (reference sequence). The DNA for the CDR3 is TGTGCCAGCAGCTTAGGGACAGGGGCGGCTGAAGCTTTCTTT. Translated, it gives CASSLGTGAAEAFF.

This clone has a handful of counts. The chain has TRBV28 and TRBJ2-7; D remains unclear. This CDR3 is 13 amino acids long. CDR1 is MDHEN and CDR2 is SYDVKM in the germline V gene. Trimming removed 1 base from V and 1 base from J, with 5 bases in between. In nucleotides, the CDR3 is TGTGCCAGCAGTTTATACCTTTCCTACGAGCAGTACTTC. This codes for CASSLYLSYEQYF.

The chain is built from TRBV9 and TRBJ1-5; maybe TRBD1 (5 bases). The CDR3 has 14 residues. The V gene's germline CDR1 is SGDLS and CDR2 YYNGEE. V dropped 8 bases and J dropped 2 bases, with 14 bases sitting between them. DNA of the CDR3: TGTGCCAGTACGAGGGACGTCGGCAATCAGCCCCAGCATTTT. This translates into CASTRDVGNQPQHF.

The rearrangement joins TRBV6-5 to TRBJ2-7, with a possible D match to TRBD2 (5 bases). With 6 bases removed from V and 2 bases from J, the gap between germline ends came to 17 bases. The CDR3 is 15 residues long. CDR1 and CDR2 from the germline V gene are MNHEY and SVGAGI. CDR3: CASRYARLLAYEQYF. CDR3 in DNA: TGTGCCAGCAGATACGCTAGACTATTGGCCTACGAGCAGTACTTC.